This TCR beta chain was recovered during a study of tumor-infiltrating lymphocytes in oesophageal squamous cell carcinoma. Each CDR3 protein is one row after TCRdb ran MiXCR on the PCR reads. The table lists 15,000 to 20,000 distinct CDR3 sequences, 47% of them singletons. This clonotype was seen ten or more times. CDR1 and CDR2 (germline): MDHEN, SYDVKM. The germline V and J ends were trimmed by 2 bases and 3 bases, with 11 bases remaining between them. CDR3 length: 15 amino acids. Sequences were obtained from normal esophageal tissue next to the tumor. This clonotype was sampled from a female donor with esophageal squamous cell carcinoma. The chain recombines TRBV28 with TRBJ1-5; TRBD1 might be the D (6 bases). This chain's CDR3 is CASSLLRGDNQPQHF. The CDR3 DNA reads TGTGCCAGCAGTTTACTCAGGGGCGACAATCAGCCCCAGCATTTT. Looking up the rest from reference TRBV28 and TRBJ1-5 gives the full variable domain: DVKVTQSSRYLVKRTGEKVFLECVQDMDHENMFWYRQDPGLGLRLIYFSYDVKMKEKGDIPEGYSVSREKKERFSLILESASTNQTSMYLCASSLLRGDNQPQHFGDGTRLSIL.